This T cell receptor (beta chain) was recovered during a study of blood T cell repertoires in COVID-19. CDR3 length equals 15 residues. Germline V gene sequence: CDR1 SGHAT, CDR2 FQNNGV. V lost 5 bases, J lost 5 bases, and 18 bases lay in between. Authors' data handling: Amplification with reference gene primers provided the estimates of nucleated cell counts. Using immunoSEQ multiplex PCR, the repertoire was profiled, and TCRdb retains in-frame clones only, with some absent. The D gene and trimming were derived from the DNA, and the V and J assignments and clone size from that table. This table has tens of thousands of clones, around 85% appearing once.

Material: peripheral blood. V usage is TRBV11-2 and J usage is TRBJ2-5; tentative D call: TRBD2 (5 bases). This sequence was found in a human donor with acute or convalescent COVID-19. The donor label of this sample is uncertain. CDR3 in DNA: TGTGCCAGCAGCCGCCTAACTAGTTTGGGGGAGACCCAGTACTTC. Its translation: CASSRLTSLGETQYF.